This passage covers 18 T cell receptor beta chains from one sample sequenced in a study of blood T cell repertoires in COVID-19. Some clones are missing from TCRdb's copy, which holds only in-frame ones; the method was immunoSEQ multiplex PCR. The sample lists over 200,000 clones; under 85% were seen once. The sample comprised peripheral blood. The receptors here all came from a woman of 80 years or more with COVID-19, enrolled during active disease.

The rearrangement links TRBV9 to TRBJ1-2, with TRBD1 identical over 9 bases. The ends lost 10 bases at V and 4 bases at J; junction bases unmatched: 11. The CDR3 sequence is 14 residues long. Looked up from germline, CDR1 is SGDLS and CDR2 is YYNGEE. The DNA of the CDR3 is TGTGCCCGCTCGAGAGGGACAGGGTTCTATGGCTACACCTTC. It yields the protein CARSRGTGFYGYTF.

This clone was recorded once. The rearrangement joins TRBV28 to TRBJ2-3; the match to TRBD2 covers 9 bases. The CDR3 spans 15 residues. Per germline, CDR1 MDHEN and CDR2 SYDVKM. The junction had 4 bases not matched to a gene; V was cut back by 3 bases and J by 3 bases. The CDR3 nucleotides read TGTGCCAGCAGTTTGGGGCGGGAGGGGACAGATACGCAGTATTTT. Encoded protein: CASSLGREGTDTQYF. Together with reference TRBV28 and TRBJ2-3, the CDR3 gives the full variable domain: DVKVTQSSRYLVKRTGEKVFLECVQDMDHENMFWYRQDPGLGLRLIYFSYDVKMKEKGDIPEGYSVSREKKERFSLILESASTNQTSMYLCASSLGREGTDTQYFGPGTRLTVL.

This clone was observed once. The chain couples TRBV9 to TRBJ1-2; D remains ambiguous. V gave up 3 bases and J gave up 1 base, with 13 bases separating them. The length of the CDR3 is 15 residues. Germline loops: CDR1 SGDLS, CDR2 YYNGEE. The CDR3 here is CASSAFNGDNYGYTF. The CDR3 DNA reads as TGTGCCAGCAGCGCATTCAACGGGGATAACTATGGCTACACCTTC.

The genes are TRBV6-1 and TRBJ1-4, with D tentatively TRBD1 (5 bases). Deletions cut 3 bases from V and 7 bases from J, with 21 bases between. The CDR3 sequence is 17 residues long. Per germline, CDR1 MNHNS and CDR2 SASEGT. The CDR3 here is CASSEGMGWQGAEKLFF. The CDR3 DNA reads as TGTGCCAGCAGTGAGGGGATGGGATGGCAGGGCGCTGAAAAACTGTTTTTT.

The chain links TRBV4-1 to TRBJ1-1; TRBD1 might be the D (6 bases). The length of the CDR3 is 15 residues. Between the trimmed V and J ends, which lost 2 bases and 8 bases, there was a span of 18 bases. CDR1 and CDR2 (germline): MGHRA, YSYEKL. CDR3 sequence: CASSQINTGIPEAFF. As DNA, the CDR3 is TGCGCCAGCAGCCAAATTAATACAGGGATTCCAGAAGCTTTCTTT.

The chain carries TRBV5-1 and TRBJ2-7, with a possible D match to TRBD1 (5 bases). The CDR3 consists of 12 residues. CDR1 is SGHRS and CDR2 is YFSETQ in the germline V gene. V lost 6 bases and J lost 3, with 10 bases in between. CDR3 sequence (DNA): TGCGCCAGCAAGGGGCTCGACTACGAGCAGTACTTC. It translates to CASKGLDYEQYF.

The gene calls are TRBV9 and TRBJ1-2, with TRBD1 matching 8 bases. Germline assignment: CDR1 SGDLS and CDR2 YYNGEE. The CDR3 sequence is 15 residues long. The trim removed 4 bases at V and 8 bases at J, leaving 13 bases unmatched. The CDR3 loop is CASSHTGGNLLGYTF. CDR3 DNA: TGTGCCAGCAGCCACACAGGGGGAAACCTCTTAGGCTACACCTTC.

The CDR3 DNA sequence: TGTGCCAGCAGCTCGGAGACCCAGTACTTC. This sequence encodes CASSSETQYF. This chain uses TRBV11-2 with TRBJ2-5; no reliable D call. CDR1 SGHAT and CDR2 FQNNGV come from the germline V gene. V was trimmed by 4 bases and J by 5 bases, leaving 2 bases between them. The CDR3 runs to 10 residues.

The chain joins TRBV19 to TRBJ1-1; 7 positions agree with TRBD1. The CDR3 runs to 13 residues. Germline V CDR1 and CDR2: LNHDA, SQIVND (reference sequence). With 9 bases clipped from V and 5 bases from J, the junction kept 9 bases outside the gene matches. The CDR3 DNA is TGTGCCAGCTCAGGGTCGACAGGGACTGAAGCTTTCTTT. Residues: CASSGSTGTEAFF.

This clone was recorded only once. This sequence joins TRBV2 and TRBJ1-2; 7 bases match TRBD1. Per the germline V gene, CDR1 is SNHLY and CDR2 is FYNNEI. V lost 3 bases to trimming and J lost 5 bases; unmatched junction nucleotides: 3. There are 13 residues in the CDR3. The CDR3, as DNA: TGTGCCAGCAGTGAGAGGGGGCTATATGGCTACACCTTC. This encodes CASSERGLYGYTF.

V usage is TRBV6-5 and J usage is TRBJ2-7; 8 positions match TRBD1. This CDR3 contains 13 residues. V shed 6 bases, J shed 6 bases, and the junction held 7 bases outside the gene matches. CDR1 is MNHEY and CDR2 is SVGAGI in the germline V gene. The CDR3 region has the DNA TGTGCCAGCAGCCTGACAGGGGTGGGCGAGCAGTACTTC. Its translation: CASSLTGVGEQYF.

The chain employs TRBV6-5 and TRBJ2-7; TRBD2 matches 9 bases. Unmatched junction bases numbered 10, after V lost 8 bases and J lost 2 bases. CDR3 length: 15 amino acids. Germline-derived CDR1 and CDR2 are MNHEY and SVGAGI. CDR3 amino acids: CASSKNPSGAYEQYF. CDR3 DNA sequence: TGTGCCAGCTCCAAAAATCCTAGCGGGGCCTACGAGCAGTACTTC.

In regard to this clone: One end of the junction does not line up with germline, which may come from a read error. The CDR3 nucleotides are TGTGCTAGCAGCTTGGACAAGAACACTGAAGCTTTCTTT. Encoded protein: CASSLDKNTEAFF. The chain employs TRBV7-7 and TRBJ1-1; possible D gene TRBD1, 5 bases. This CDR3 has 13 residues. The germline CDR1 and CDR2 sequences are SSHAT and FNYEAQ (reference sequence).

Notes on this clone: A junction boundary mismatches the germline segment, possibly from a read error. The rearrangement joins TRBV4-1 to TRBJ1-3, with D unclear. The germline V gene has CDR1 MGHRA and CDR2 YSYEKL. This CDR3 has 12 amino acids. The CDR3 here is CASSQTGDTIYF. DNA of the CDR3: TGCGCCAGCAGCCAAACTGGAGACACCATATATTTT.

V and J are TRBV5-1 and TRBJ2-3; D is unresolved. The CDR3 is 14 residues long. The V and J ends lost 7 bases and 0 bases respectively, with 12 bases between them. Germline V lookup: CDR1 SGHRS, CDR2 YFSETQ. The CDR3 protein is CASCDSSSTDTQYF. In nucleotides, the CDR3 is TGCGCCAGCTGCGACTCCTCTAGCACAGATACGCAGTATTTT.

This chain joins TRBV3-1 (or the pseudogene TRBV3-2) and TRBJ1-3; D is possibly TRBD1 (5 bases). The V end lost 1 base, the J end lost 0 bases, and 13 bases lay between the germline ends. CDR1 and CDR2 from the germline V gene are LGHDT and YNNKEL (reference sequence). The CDR3 covers 17 residues. CDR3 bases: TGTGCCAGCAGCCAAGGCTTGAACAGGTTCTCTGGAAACACCATATATTTT. Its protein product is CASSQGLNRFSGNTIYF.

The V gene is TRBV7-2, the J gene TRBJ1-6, with D uncertain. The germline V gene has CDR1 SGHTA and CDR2 FQGNSA. The CDR3 loop spans 14 amino acids. Trimming shortened V by 1 base and J by 6 bases, and 7 bases separated the two germline ends. CDR3 in amino acids: CASSLERSNSPLHF. CDR3 nucleotides: TGTGCCAGCAGCTTAGAAAGGAGTAATTCACCCCTCCACTTT.

The V and J genes are TRBV5-1 and TRBJ2-6, with 11 nucleotides matching TRBD2. J gave up 2 bases and V 4 bases, and 14 bases lay outside the gene matches. This CDR3 comprises 20 residues. Germline CDR1 is SGHRS and CDR2 is YFSETQ. CDR3 nucleotide sequence: TGCGCCAGCAGCCCGGAGGGGCGCCTAGCGGGGGGCACTGGGGCCAACGTCCTGACTTTC. It is translated as CASSPEGRLAGGTGANVLTF.